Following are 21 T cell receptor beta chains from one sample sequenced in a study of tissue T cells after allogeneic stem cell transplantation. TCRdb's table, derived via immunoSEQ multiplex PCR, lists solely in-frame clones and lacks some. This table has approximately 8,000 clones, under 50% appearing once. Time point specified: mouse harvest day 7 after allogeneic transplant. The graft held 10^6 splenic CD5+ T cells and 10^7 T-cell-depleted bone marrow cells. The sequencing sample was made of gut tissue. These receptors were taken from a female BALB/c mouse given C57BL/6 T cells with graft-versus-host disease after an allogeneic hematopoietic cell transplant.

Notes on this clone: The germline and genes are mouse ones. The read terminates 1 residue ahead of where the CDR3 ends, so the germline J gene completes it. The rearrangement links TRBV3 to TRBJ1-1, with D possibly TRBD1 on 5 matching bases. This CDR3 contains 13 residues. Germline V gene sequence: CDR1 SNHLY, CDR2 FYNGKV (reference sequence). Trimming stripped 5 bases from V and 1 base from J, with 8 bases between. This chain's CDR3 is CASSLRVNTEVFF. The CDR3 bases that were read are TGTGCCAGCAGCCTCAGGGTAAACACAGAAGTCTTC.

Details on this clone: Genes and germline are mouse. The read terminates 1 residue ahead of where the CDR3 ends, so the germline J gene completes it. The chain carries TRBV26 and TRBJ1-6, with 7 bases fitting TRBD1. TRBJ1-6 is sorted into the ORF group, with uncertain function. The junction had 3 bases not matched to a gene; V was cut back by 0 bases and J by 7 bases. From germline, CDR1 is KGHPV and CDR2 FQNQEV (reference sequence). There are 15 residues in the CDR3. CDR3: CASSLSRGGNSPLYF. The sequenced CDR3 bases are TGTGCCAGCAGTCTGTCGAGAGGGGGCAATTCGCCCCTCTAC.

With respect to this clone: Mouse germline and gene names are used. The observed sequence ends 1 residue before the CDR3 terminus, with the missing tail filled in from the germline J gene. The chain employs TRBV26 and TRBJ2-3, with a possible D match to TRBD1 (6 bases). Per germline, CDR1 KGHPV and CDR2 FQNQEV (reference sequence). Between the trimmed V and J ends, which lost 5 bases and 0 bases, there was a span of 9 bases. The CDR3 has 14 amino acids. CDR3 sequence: CASSSQGSAETLYF. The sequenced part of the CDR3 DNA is TGTGCCAGCAGTTCACAGGGAAGTGCAGAAACGCTGTAT.

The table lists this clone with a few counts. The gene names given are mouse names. The CDR3 reads CASSHPGQNTGQLYF. The sequenced CDR3 bases are TGTGCTAGCAGTCATCCGGGACAAAACACCGGGCAGCTCTAC. The rearrangement joins TRBV21 to TRBJ2-2; weak D call: TRBD1 (6 bases). The CDR3 end lies 1 residue beyond the end of the read and is filled in from the germline J gene. TRBV21 is given ORF status, its function remaining uncertain. The CDR3 length is 15 residues. Trimming pared 3 bases from V and 1 base from J, leaving 9 bases between.

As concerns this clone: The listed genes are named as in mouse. The covered CDR3 bases are TGTGCCAGCAGCTGGGACTGGGGGGCTGAACAGTAC. Translation: CASSWDWGAEQY. The entire CDR3 protein is CASSWDWGAEQYF. J is TRBJ2-7 and V is TRBV3; 12 bases are a match to TRBD2. The read stops 1 residue short of the end of the CDR3; the missing end is completed from the germline J gene. The CDR3 is made up of 13 amino acids. Germline assignment: CDR1 SNHLY and CDR2 FYNGKV (reference sequence). V lost 4 bases and J lost 6; bases outside the gene matches: 1.

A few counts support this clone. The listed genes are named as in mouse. The DNA read from the CDR3 is TGTGCCAGCAGCCAAGATCCCAACAACGAAAGATTATTT. Translating gives CASSQDPNNERLF. The CDR3 as a whole reads CASSQDPNNERLFF. This rearrangement joins TRBV2 to TRBJ1-4; D is ambiguous. The read is 1 residue too short to cover the CDR3 end, so that end is filled in from the germline J gene. V was cut by 0 bases and J by 4 bases, with 6 bases left in between. Germline lookup yields CDR1 LGHNA and CDR2 YSYQKL. The CDR3 spans 14 residues.

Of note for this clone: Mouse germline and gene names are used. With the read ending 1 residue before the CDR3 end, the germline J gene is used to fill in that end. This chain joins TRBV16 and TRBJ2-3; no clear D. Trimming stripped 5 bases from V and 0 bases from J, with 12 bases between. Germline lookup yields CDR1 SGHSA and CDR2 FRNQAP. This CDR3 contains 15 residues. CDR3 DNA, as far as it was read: TGTGCAAGCAGCCCAGGCAGAACTAGTGCAGAAACGCTGTAT. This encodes CASSPGRTSAETLY. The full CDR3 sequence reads CASSPGRTSAETLYF. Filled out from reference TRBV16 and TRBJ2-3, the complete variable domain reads NAGVIQTPRHKVTGKGQEATLWCEPISGHSAVFWYRQTIVQGLEFLTYFRNQAPIDDSGMPKERFSAQMPNQSHSTLKIQSTQPQDSAVYLCASSPGRTSAETLYFGSGTRLTVL.

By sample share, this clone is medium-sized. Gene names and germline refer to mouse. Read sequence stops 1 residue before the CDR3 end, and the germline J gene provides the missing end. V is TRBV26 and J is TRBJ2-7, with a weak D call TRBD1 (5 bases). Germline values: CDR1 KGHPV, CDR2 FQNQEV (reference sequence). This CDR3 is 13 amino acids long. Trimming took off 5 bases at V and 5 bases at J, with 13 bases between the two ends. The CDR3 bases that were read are TGTGCCAGCAGTAAAACAGGATTGGATGAACAGTAC. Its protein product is CASSKTGLDEQY. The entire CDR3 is CASSKTGLDEQYF. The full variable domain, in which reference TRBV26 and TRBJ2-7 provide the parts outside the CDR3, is NSKVIQTPRYLVKGQGQKAKMRCIPEKGHPVVFWYQQNKNNEFKFLINFQNQEVLQQIDMTEKRFSAECPSNSPCSLEIQSSEAGDSALYLCASSKTGLDEQYFGPGTRLTVL.

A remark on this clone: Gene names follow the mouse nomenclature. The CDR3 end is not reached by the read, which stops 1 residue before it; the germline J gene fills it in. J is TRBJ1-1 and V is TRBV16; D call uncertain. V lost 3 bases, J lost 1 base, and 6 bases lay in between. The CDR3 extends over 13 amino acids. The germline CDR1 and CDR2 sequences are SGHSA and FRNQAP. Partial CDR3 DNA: TGTGCAAGCAGCTTTGGCAGAAACACAGAAGTCTTC. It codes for CASSFGRNTEVF. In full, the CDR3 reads CASSFGRNTEVFF.

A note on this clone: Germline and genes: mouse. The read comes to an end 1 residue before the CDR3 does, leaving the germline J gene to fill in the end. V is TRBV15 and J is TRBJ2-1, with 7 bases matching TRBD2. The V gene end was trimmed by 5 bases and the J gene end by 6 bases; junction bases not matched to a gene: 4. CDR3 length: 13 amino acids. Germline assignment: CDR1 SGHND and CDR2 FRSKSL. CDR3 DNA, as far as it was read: TGTGCCAGCAGTCCGGGACTGTCTGCTGAGCAGTTC. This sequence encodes CASSPGLSAEQF. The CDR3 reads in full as CASSPGLSAEQFF. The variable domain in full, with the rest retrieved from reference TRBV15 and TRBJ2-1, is DAGVTQTPRHEVAEKGQTIILKCEPVSGHNDLFWYRQTKIQGLELLSYFRSKSLMEDGGAFKDRFKAEMLNSSFSTLKIQPTEPKDSAVYLCASSPGLSAEQFFGPGTRLTVL.

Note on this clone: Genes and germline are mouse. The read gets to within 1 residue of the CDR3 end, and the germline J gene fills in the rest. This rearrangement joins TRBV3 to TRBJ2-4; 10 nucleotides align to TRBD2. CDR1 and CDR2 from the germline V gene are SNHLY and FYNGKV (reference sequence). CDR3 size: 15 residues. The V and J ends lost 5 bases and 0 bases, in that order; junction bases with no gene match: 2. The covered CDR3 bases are TGTGCCAGCAGCCCGGGACTGGGGAGTCAAAACACCTTGTAC. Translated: CASSPGLGSQNTLY. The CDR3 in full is CASSPGLGSQNTLYF.

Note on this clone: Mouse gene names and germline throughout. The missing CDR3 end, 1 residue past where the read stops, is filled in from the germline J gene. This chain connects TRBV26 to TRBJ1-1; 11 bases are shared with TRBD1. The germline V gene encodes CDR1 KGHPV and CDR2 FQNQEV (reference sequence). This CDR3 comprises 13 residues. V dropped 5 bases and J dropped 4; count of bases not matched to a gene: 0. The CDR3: CASSGTGGTEVFF. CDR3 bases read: TGTGCCAGCAGTGGGACAGGGGGCACAGAAGTCTTC.

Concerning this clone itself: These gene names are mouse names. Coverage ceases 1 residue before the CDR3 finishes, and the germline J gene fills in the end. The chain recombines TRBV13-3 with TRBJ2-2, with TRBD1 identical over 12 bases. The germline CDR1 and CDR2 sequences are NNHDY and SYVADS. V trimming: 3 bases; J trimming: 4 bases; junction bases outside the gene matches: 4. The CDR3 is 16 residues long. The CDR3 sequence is CASSAGTGGVTGQLYF. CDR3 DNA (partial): TGTGCCAGCAGTGCCGGGACAGGGGGCGTCACCGGGCAGCTCTAC.

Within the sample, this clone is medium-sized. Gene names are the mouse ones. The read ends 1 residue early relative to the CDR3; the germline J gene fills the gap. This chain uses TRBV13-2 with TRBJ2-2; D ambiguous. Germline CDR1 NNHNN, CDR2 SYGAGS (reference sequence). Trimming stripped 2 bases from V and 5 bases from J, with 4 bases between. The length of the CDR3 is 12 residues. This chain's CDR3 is CASGDGTGQLYF. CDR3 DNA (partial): TGTGCCAGCGGTGACGGGACCGGGCAGCTCTAC.

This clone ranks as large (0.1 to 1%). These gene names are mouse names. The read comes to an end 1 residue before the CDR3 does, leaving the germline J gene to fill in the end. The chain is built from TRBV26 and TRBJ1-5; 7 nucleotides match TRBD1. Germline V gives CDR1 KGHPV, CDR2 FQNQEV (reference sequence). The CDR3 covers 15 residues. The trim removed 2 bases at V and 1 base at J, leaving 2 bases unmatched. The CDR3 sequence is CASSLPQGNNQAPLF. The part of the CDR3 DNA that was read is TGTGCCAGCAGTCTGCCACAGGGGAACAACCAGGCTCCGCTT.

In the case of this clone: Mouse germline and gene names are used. This CDR3 is CASSQEGSNNQAPLF. The covered CDR3 bases are TGTGCCAGCAGCCAAGAAGGCAGTAACAACCAGGCTCCGCTT. The chain couples TRBV5 to TRBJ1-5; no clear D. The read falls 1 residue short of the CDR3 end, and the missing part is taken from the germline J gene. This CDR3 is built from 15 residues. Trimming removed 0 bases from V and 0 bases from J, with 6 bases in between. Germline assignment: CDR1 LGHNA and CDR2 YNLKQL (reference sequence).

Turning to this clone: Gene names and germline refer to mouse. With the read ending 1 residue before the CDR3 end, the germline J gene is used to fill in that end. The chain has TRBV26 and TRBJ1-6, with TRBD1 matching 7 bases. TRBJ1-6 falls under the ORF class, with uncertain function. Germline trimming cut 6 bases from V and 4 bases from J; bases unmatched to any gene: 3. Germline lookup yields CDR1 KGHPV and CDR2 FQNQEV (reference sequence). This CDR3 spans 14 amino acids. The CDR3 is CASSHRGYNSPLYF. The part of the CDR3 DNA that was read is TGTGCCAGCAGCCACAGGGGTTATAATTCGCCCCTCTAC.

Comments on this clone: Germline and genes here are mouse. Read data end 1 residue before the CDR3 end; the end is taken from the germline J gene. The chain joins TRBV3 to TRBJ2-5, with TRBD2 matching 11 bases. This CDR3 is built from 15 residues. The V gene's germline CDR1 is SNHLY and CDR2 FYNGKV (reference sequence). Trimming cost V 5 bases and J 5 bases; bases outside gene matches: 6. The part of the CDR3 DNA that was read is TGTGCCAGCAGCCAGGGACTGGGGGAATTAGACACCCAGTAC. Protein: CASSQGLGELDTQY. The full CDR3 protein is CASSQGLGELDTQYF.

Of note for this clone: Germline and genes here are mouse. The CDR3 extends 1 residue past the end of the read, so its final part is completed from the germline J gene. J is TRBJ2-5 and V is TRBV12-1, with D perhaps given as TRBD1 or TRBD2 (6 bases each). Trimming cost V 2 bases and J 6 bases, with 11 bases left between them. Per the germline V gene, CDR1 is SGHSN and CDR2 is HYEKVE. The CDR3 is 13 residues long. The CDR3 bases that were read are TGTGCCAGCTCTCCGGGGGCAAGGGACACCCAGTAC. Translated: CASSPGARDTQY. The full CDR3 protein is CASSPGARDTQYF.

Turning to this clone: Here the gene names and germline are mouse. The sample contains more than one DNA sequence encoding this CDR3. The covered CDR3 bases are TGTGCCAGCAGCTCCGGGACGGGAAACGAAAGATTATTT. Residues: CASSSGTGNERLF. The full CDR3 reads CASSSGTGNERLFF. The V call is TRBV3, the J call TRBJ1-4; the D gene is possibly TRBD1 (5 bases). The read halts 1 residue ahead of the CDR3 end, with the missing end drawn from the germline J gene. Trimming took 4 bases from V and 5 from J, leaving 11 bases between them. The CDR3 extends over 14 amino acids. Germline CDR1 reads SNHLY; CDR2 reads FYNGKV (reference sequence).

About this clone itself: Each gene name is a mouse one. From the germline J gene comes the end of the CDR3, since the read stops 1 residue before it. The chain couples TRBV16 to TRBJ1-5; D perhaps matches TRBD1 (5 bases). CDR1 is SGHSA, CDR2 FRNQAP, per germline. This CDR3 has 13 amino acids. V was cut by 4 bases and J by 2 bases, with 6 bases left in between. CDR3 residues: CASSWGYNQAPLF. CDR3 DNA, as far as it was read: TGTGCAAGCAGCTGGGGGTACAACCAGGCTCCGCTT.